The TCR beta chain described here comes from a study of T-cell memory formation after mild COVID-19. Regarding the study as a whole: A second wave of clones peaked on day 37, and their SARS-CoV-2 specificity went unconfirmed.

As regards this clonotype: Its antigen is not known.

The CDR3 has 13 residues. Trimming cost V 7 bases and J 2 bases, with 9 bases left between them. Germline-derived CDR1 and CDR2 are MNHEY and SVGEGT. MiXCR, run by TCRdb on the 5' RACE reads, gives a single entry per CDR3 protein. The sample has roughly 190,000 distinct CDR3 sequences; approximately 10% are singletons. The J gene is TRBJ2-1, the V gene TRBV6-2 or TRBV6-3, with TRBD1 as a possible D gene (6 bases). Source material: PBMCs or a T cell subset sorted from them (not recorded which). This TCR was sampled from a man aged 18 to 29 who had mild COVID-19 (a few samples of this study predate the infection). Cell type and time point are not known. In nucleotides, the CDR3 is TGTGCCAGCAAGGGGACAACCTACAATGAGCAGTTCTTC. Its protein product is CASKGTTYNEQFF.